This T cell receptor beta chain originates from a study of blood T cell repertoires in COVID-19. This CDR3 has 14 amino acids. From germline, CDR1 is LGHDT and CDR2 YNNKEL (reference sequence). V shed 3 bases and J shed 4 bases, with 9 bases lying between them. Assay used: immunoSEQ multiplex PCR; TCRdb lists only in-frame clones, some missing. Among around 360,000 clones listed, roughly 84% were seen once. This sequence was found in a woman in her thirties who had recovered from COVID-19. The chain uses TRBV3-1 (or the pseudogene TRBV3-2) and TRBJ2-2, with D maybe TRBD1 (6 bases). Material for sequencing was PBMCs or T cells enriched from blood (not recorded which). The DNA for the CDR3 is TGTGCCAGCAGCCAGAGGACAGTCACCGGGGAGCTGTTTTTT. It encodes CASSQRTVTGELFF.